The clone carrying this T cell receptor (beta chain) has a single count. This record comes from a study of blood T cell repertoires in COVID-19. At the level of the study: Material from acute and convalescent COVID-19 was sourced from the United States, Italy and Spain. T cells, B-cell-depleted T cells, or PBMCs provided the cDNA or gDNA that served as material.

In the authors' workflow: It was from reference gene primer amplification that nucleated cell counts were estimated. Sequencing used immunoSEQ multiplex PCR; TCRdb keeps in-frame clones, though not all of them. V, J and clone size are taken as reported in that table, and D and trimming were inferred from the DNA itself. This sample has more than 110,000 clones, with less than 85% found just once. CDR3 length: 19 amino acids. CDR1 and CDR2 from the germline V gene are SGHNT and YYREEE (reference sequence). With 5 bases clipped from V and 9 bases from J, the junction kept 20 bases outside the gene matches.

This TCR was recovered from a human donor in a cohort sampled during active COVID-19. The sample taken for sequencing was peripheral blood. This rearrangement joins TRBV5-4 to TRBJ2-3; 14 bases fit TRBD2. In DNA, the CDR3 is TGTGCCAGCAGAATGAGACAGGCCGGGACTAGCGGGGGACCCTTGACGCAGTATTTT. It encodes CASRMRQAGTSGGPLTQYF.